The 4 T cell receptor beta chains reported below all come from one sample, sequenced in a study of OX40 agonist ivuxolimab in advanced cancers. TCRdb's table, derived via immunoSEQ multiplex PCR, lists solely in-frame clones and lacks some. The sample contains around 67,000 clones, under 90% of which appear only once. The sequenced sample was CD4+ or CD8+ T cells sorted from blood, obtained in a trial of the OX40 agonist ivuxolimab. The receptors here all came from an adult with an advanced solid tumor such as melanoma, head and neck, liver or kidney cancer.

V and J are TRBV7-2 and TRBJ2-7, with 11 bases matching TRBD2. Trimming removed 5 bases from V and 10 bases from J; junction bases left unmatched: 7. Per the germline V gene, CDR1 is SGHTA and CDR2 is FQGNSA. This CDR3 comprises 13 residues. CDR3: CASSPGLAEAQYF. CDR3 in DNA: TGTGCCAGCAGCCCGGGACTAGCGGAGGCCCAGTACTTC.

V and J are TRBV7-2 and TRBJ1-1; 8 bases are a match to TRBD1. The J segment lost 7 bases and the V segment lost 5 bases, leaving 9 bases of the junction unmatched. There are 14 residues in the CDR3. Germline V lookup: CDR1 SGHTA, CDR2 FQGNSA. In nucleotides, the CDR3 is TGTGCCAGCAGCCAGAGGGGACAGGAGCTTGAAGCTTTCTTT. Translation gives CASSQRGQELEAFF.

This clone was counted between two and nine times. The J gene is TRBJ1-2, the V gene TRBV5-6; 7 positions match TRBD1. J was trimmed by 4 bases and V by 4 bases; bases with no gene match: 10. Germline loops: CDR1 SGHDT, CDR2 YYEEEE. The CDR3 covers 15 residues. The CDR3 DNA sequence: TGTGCCAGCAGCATACCGACAGGGATTGGCTATGGCTACACCTTC. It yields the protein CASSIPTGIGYGYTF.

The gene calls are TRBV6-6 and TRBJ1-4; 9 nucleotides agree with TRBD1. CDR3 length: 13 amino acids. Germline V gene data show CDR1 as MNHNY and CDR2 as SVGAGI (reference sequence). Trimming removed 6 bases from V and 7 bases from J; junction bases left unmatched: 3. The CDR3 nucleotides are TGTGCCAGCAGCCGGGGACAGGGTGAAAAACTGTTTTTT. It encodes CASSRGQGEKLFF.